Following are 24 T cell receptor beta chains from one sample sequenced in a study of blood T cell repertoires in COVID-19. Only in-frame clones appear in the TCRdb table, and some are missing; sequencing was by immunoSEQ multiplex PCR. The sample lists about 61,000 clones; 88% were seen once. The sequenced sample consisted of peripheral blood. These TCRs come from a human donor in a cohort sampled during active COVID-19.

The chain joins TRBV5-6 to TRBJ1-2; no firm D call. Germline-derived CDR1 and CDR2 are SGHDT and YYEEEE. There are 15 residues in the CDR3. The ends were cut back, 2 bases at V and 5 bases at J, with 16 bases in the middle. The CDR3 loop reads CASSFPGYPPYGYTF. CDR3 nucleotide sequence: TGTGCCAGCAGCTTTCCAGGTTACCCCCCGTATGGCTACACCTTC.

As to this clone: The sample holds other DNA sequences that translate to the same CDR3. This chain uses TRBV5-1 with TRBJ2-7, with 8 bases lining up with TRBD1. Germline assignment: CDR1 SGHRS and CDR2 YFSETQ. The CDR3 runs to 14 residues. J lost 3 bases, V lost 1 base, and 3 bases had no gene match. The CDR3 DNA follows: TGCGCCAGCAGCTTGACAGGGGGGAACTACGAGCAGTACTTC. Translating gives CASSLTGGNYEQYF.

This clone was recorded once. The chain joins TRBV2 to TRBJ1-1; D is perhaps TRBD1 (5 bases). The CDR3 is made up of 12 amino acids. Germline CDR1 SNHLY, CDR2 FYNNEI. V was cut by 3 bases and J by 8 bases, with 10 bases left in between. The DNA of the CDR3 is TGTGCCAGCAGTGAGGTTAACAGGGAAGCTTTCTTT. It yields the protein CASSEVNREAFF.

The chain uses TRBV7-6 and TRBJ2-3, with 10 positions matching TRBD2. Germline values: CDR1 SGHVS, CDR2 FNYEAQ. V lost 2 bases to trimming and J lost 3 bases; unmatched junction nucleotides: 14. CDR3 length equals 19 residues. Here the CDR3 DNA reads TGTGCCAGCAGCTTACGGGGAGCGGGAGGGCCGGGATGGACAGATACGCAGTATTTT. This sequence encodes CASSLRGAGGPGWTDTQYF.

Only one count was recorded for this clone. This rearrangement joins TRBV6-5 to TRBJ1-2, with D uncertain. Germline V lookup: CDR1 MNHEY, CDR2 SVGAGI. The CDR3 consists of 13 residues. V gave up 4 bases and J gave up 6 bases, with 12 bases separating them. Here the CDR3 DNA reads TGTGCCAGCAGTTTAGGAGGTTTAGATGGCTACACCTTC. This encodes CASSLGGLDGYTF.

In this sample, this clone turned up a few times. The CDR3 loop is CASSLNPSGRDYPVYEQYF. The CDR3 nucleotides read TGCGCCAGCAGCTTGAATCCTAGCGGGAGGGACTACCCGGTCTACGAGCAGTACTTC. V is TRBV5-1 and J is TRBJ2-7, with 12 bases fitting TRBD2. Germline V gene data show CDR1 as SGHRS and CDR2 as YFSETQ. Trimming at V came to 1 base and at J to 3 bases, leaving 14 bases not matched to a gene. CDR3 length: 19 residues.

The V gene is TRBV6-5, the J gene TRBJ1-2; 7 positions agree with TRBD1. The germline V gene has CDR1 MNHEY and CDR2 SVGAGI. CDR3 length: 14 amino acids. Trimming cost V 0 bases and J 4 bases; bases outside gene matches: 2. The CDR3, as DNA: TGTGCCAGCAGTTACTCAGGGACAGTCTATGGCTACACCTTC. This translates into CASSYSGTVYGYTF.

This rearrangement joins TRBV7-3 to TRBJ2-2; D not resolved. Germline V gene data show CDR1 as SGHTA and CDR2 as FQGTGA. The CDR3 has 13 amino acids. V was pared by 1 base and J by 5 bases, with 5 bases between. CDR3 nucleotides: TGTGCCAGCAGCTTAATCGTAACCGGGGAGCTGTTTTTT. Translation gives CASSLIVTGELFF.

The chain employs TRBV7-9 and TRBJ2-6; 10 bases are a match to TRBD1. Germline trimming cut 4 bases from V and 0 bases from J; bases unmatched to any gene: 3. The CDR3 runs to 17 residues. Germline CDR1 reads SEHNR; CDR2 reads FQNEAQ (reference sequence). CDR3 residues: CASSSGTGVSGANVLTF. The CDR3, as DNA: TGTGCCAGCAGCTCTGGGACAGGGGTCTCTGGGGCCAACGTCCTGACTTTC.

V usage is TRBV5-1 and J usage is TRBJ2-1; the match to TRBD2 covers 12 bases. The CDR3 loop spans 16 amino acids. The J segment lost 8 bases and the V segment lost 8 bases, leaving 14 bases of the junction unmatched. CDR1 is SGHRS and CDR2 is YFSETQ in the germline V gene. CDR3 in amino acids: CASKIPLAGGKDEQFF. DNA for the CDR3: TGCGCCAGTAAGATTCCCCTAGCGGGGGGGAAGGATGAGCAGTTCTTC. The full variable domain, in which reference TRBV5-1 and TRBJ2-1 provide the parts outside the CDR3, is KAGVTQTPRYLIKTRGQQVTLSCSPISGHRSVSWYQQTPGQGLQFLFEYFSETQRNKGNFPGRFSGRQFSNSRSEMNVSTLELGDSALYLCASKIPLAGGKDEQFFGPGTRLTVL.

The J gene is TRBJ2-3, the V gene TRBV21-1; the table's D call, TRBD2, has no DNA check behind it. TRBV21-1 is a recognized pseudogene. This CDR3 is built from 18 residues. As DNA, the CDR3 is TGTGCCAGCAGCCAAGCTGCCCCCGGGACTAGCGGGAGACCTACGCAGTATTTT. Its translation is CASSQAAPGTSGRPTQYF.

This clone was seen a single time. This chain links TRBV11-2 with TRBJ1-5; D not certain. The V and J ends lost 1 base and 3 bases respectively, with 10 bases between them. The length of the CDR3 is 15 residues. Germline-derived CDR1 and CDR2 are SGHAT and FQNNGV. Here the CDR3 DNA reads TGTGCCAGCAGCTTAGGGTGGGCTGACAATCAGCCCCAGCATTTT. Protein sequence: CASSLGWADNQPQHF.

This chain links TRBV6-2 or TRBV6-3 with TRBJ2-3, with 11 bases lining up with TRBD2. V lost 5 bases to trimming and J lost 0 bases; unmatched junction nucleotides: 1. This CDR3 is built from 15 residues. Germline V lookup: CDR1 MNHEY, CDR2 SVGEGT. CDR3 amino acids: CASSRTSGSTDTQYF. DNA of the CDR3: TGTGCCAGCAGTCGGACTAGCGGGAGCACAGATACGCAGTATTTT.

This CDR3 is CASSLAPGQVNYGYTF. The CDR3 coding sequence is TGTGCCAGCAGCTTAGCCCCGGGACAGGTTAACTATGGCTACACCTTC. The chain links TRBV7-9 to TRBJ1-2; TRBD1 aligns across 8 bases. This CDR3 region has 16 residues. Unmatched junction bases numbered 4, after V lost 0 bases and J lost 1 base. The germline CDR1 and CDR2 sequences are SEHNR and FQNEAQ (reference sequence).

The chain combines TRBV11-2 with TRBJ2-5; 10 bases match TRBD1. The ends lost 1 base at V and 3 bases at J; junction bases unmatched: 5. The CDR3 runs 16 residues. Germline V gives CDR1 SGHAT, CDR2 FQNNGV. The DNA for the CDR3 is TGTGCCAGCAGCTTAGTCGACGGGACAGGGGAAGAGACCCAGTACTTC. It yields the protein CASSLVDGTGEETQYF.

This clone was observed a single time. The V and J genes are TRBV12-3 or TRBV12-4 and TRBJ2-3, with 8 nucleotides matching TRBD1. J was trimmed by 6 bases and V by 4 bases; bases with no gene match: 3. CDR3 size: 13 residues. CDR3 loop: CASSSDREDTQYF. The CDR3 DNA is TGTGCCAGCAGTTCGGACAGGGAGGATACGCAGTATTTT.

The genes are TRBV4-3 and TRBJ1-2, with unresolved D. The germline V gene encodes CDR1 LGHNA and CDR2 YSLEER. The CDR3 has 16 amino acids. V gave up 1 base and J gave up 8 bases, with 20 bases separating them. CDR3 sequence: CASSQGRTTFYVGYTF. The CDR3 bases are TGCGCCAGCAGCCAAGGACGGACTACGTTCTATGTCGGCTACACCTTC.

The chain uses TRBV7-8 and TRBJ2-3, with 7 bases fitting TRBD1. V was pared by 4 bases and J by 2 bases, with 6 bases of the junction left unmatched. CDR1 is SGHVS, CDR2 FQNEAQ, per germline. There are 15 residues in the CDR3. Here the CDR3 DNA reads TGTGCCAGCAGCTATGGACAGGAGCACACAGATACGCAGTATTTT. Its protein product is CASSYGQEHTDTQYF.

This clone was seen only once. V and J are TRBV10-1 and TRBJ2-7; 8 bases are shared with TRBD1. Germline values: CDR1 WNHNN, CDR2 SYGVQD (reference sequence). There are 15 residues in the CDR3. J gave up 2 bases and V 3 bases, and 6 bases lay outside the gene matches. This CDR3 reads CASSEFGQGPYEQYF. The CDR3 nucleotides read TGCGCCAGCAGTGAATTCGGACAGGGCCCCTACGAGCAGTACTTC.

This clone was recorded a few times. The CDR3 bases are TGTGCCAGCAGTTACCAGACAGGGGGCCACAACGGGGAGCTGTTTTTT. Its protein is CASSYQTGGHNGELFF. The chain couples TRBV6-5 to TRBJ2-2, with 10 bases aligning to TRBD1. The CDR3 extends over 16 amino acids. Per the germline V gene, CDR1 is MNHEY and CDR2 is SVGAGI. V was clipped by 2 bases and J by 7 bases; unmatched bases: 7.

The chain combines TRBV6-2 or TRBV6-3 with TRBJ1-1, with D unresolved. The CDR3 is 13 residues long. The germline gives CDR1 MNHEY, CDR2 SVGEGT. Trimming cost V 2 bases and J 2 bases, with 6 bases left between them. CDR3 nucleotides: TGTGCCAGCAGTTACAGTACAAACACTGAAGCTTTCTTT. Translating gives CASSYSTNTEAFF.

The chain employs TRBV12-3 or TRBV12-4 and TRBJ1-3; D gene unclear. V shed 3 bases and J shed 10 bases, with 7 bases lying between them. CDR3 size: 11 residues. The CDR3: CASSFAGTIYF. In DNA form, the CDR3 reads TGTGCCAGCAGTTTCGCGGGAACCATATATTTT.

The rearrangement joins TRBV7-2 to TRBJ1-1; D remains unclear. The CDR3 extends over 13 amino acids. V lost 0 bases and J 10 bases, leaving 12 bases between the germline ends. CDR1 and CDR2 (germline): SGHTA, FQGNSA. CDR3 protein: CASSLASQTVAFF. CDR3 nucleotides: TGTGCCAGCAGCTTAGCTTCCCAAACGGTAGCTTTCTTT.

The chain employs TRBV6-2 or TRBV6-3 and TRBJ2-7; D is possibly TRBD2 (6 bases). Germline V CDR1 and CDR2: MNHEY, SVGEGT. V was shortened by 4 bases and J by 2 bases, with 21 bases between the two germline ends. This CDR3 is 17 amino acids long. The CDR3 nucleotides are TGTGCCAGCAGTTCATCCCTAGCGACTCAAAACCCCTACGAGCAGTACTTC. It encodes CASSSSLATQNPYEQYF.